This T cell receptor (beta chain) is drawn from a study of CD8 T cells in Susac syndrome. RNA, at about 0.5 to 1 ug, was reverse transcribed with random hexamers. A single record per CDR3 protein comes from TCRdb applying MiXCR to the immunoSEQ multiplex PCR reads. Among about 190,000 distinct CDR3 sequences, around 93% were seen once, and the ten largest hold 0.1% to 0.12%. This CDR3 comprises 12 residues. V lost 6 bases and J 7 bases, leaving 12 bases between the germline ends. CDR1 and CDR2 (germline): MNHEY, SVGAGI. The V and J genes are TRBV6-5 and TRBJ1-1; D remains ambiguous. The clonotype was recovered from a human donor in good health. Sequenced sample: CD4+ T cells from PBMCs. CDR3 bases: TGTGCCAGCAGAAAGACGGCGGTTGAAGCTTTCTTT. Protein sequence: CASRKTAVEAFF.